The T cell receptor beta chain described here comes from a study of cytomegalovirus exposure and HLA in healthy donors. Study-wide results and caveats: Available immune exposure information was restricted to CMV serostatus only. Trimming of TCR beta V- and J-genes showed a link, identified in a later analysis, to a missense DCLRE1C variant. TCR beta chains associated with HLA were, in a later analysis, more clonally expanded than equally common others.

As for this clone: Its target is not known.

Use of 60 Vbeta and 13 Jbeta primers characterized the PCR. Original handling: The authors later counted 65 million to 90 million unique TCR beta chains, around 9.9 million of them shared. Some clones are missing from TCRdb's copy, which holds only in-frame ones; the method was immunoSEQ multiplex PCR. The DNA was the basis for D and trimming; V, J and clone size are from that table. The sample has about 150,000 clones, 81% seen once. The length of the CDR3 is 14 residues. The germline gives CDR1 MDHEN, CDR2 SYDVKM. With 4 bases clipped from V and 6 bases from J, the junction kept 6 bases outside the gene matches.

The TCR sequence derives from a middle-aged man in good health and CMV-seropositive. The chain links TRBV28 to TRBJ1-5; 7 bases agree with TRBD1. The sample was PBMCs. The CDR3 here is CASSSDRALQPQHF. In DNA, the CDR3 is TGTGCCAGCAGTTCAGACAGGGCGCTTCAGCCCCAGCATTTT.